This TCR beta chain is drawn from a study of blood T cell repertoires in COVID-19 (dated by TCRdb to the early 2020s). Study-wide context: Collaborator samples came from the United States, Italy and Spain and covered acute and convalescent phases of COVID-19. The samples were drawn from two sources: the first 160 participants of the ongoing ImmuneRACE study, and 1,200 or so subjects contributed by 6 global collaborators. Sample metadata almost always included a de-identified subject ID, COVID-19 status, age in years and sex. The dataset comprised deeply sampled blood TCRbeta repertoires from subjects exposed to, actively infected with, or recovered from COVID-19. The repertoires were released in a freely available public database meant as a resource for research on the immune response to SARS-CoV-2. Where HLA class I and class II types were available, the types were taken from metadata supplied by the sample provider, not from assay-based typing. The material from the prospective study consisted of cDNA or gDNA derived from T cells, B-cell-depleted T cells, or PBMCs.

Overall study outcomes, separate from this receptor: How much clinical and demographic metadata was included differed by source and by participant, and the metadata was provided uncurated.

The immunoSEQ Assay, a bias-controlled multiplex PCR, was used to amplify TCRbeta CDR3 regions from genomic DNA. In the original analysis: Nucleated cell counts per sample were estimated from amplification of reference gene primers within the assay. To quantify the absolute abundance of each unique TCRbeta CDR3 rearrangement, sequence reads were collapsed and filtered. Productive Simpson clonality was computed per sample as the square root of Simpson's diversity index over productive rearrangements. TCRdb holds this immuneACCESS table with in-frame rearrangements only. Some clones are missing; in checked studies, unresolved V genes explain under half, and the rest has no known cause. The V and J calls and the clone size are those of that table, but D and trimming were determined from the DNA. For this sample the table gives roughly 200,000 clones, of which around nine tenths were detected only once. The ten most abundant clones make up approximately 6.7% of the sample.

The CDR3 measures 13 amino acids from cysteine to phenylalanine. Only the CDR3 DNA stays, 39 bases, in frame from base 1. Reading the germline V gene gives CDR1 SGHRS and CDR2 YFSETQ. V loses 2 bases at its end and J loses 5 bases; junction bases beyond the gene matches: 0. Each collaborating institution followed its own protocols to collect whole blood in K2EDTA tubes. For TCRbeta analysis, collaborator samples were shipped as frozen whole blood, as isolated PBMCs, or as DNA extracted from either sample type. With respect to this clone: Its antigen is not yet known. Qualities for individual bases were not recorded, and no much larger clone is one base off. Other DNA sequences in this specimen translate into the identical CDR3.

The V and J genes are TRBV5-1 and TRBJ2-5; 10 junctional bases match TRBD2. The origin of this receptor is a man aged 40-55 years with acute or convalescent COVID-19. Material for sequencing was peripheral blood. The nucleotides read TGCGCCAGCAGCTTAGCGGGGGGGGAGACCCAGTACTTC. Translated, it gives CASSLAGGETQYF. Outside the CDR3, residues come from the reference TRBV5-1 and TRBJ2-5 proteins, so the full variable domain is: KAGVTQTPRYLIKTRGQQVTLSCSPISGHRSVSWYQQTPGQGLQFLFEYFSETQRNKGNFPGRFSGRQFSNSRSEMNVSTLELGDSALYLCASSLAGGETQYFGPGTRLLVL.